The 8 T cell receptor beta chains reported below all come from one sample, sequenced in a study of blood T cell repertoires in COVID-19 (dated by TCRdb to 2020 to 2022). Receptor libraries were prepared by the immunoSEQ multiplex PCR assay. TCRdb obtained this table from immuneACCESS and retained in-frame rearrangements with V and J assigned. These tables miss some clones; where compared with another copy, unresolved V genes account for less than half of the shortfall, and the remainder is unexplained. Here the sample has fewer than 150,000 clones; 85% to 90% occur a single time. The ten largest clones represent 8% to 13% of the sample. The sequenced sample was peripheral blood. The source of these receptors is an elderly woman with acute or convalescent COVID-19.

The genes are TRBV11-2 and TRBJ2-1; possible D gene TRBD2, 7 bases. From germline, CDR1 is SGHAT and CDR2 FQNNGV. The CDR3 is made up of 14 amino acids. V was pared by 2 bases and J by 9 bases, with 14 bases between. CDR3: CASSLLGGPGEQFF. DNA for the CDR3: TGTGCCAGCAGCTTACTGGGGGGGCCCGGTGAGCAGTTCTTC.

The rearrangement joins TRBV18 to TRBJ2-5; no clear D. Germline loops: CDR1 KGHSH, CDR2 LQKENI. V was trimmed by 0 bases and J by 5 bases, leaving 7 bases between them. The CDR3 totals 13 residues. Here the CDR3 reads CASSPPSRETQYF. The CDR3 coding sequence is TGTGCCAGCTCACCACCGAGCCGGGAGACCCAGTACTTC. Combining the CDR3 with reference TRBV18 and TRBJ2-5 gives the whole variable domain NAGVMQNPRHLVRRRGQEARLRCSPMKGHSHVYWYRQLPEEGLKFMVYLQKENIIDESGMPKERFSAEFPKEGPSILRIQQVVRGDSAAYFCASSPPSRETQYFGPGTRLLVL.

This clone was observed once. The chain is built from TRBV7-2 and TRBJ1-2; 7 nucleotides align to TRBD1. CDR3 length: 14 residues. Germline loops: CDR1 SGHTA, CDR2 FQGNSA. Trimming at V came to 5 bases and at J to 3 bases, leaving 6 bases not matched to a gene. The CDR3 region has the DNA TGTGCCAGCAGCGTAAACAGGGGACACTATGGCTACACCTTC. It codes for CASSVNRGHYGYTF.

The CDR3 DNA is TGTGCCAGCACGCGGGTTCCTAACTATGGCTACACCTTC. Amino acids: CASTRVPNYGYTF. The chain combines TRBV2 with TRBJ1-2; D is unresolved. CDR3 length: 13 amino acids. The V end lost 7 bases, the J end lost 0 bases, and 9 bases lay between the germline ends. CDR1 and CDR2 (germline): SNHLY, FYNNEI.

The chain combines TRBV30 with TRBJ1-5, with a tentative D call TRBD1 (5 bases). Trimming stripped 4 bases from V and 3 bases from J, with 16 bases between. Germline CDR1 reads GTSNPN; CDR2 reads SVGIG (reference sequence). There are 15 residues in the CDR3. Written as DNA, the CDR3 is TGTGCCTGGACCTTGAAAGGGGCCCACAATCAGCCCCAGCATTTT. Translating it yields CAWTLKGAHNQPQHF.

This clone was picked up one time. The V gene is TRBV7-2, the J gene TRBJ1-2, with unresolved D. Germline values: CDR1 SGHTA, CDR2 FQGNSA. V shed 1 base and J shed 3 bases, with 18 bases lying between them. The CDR3 covers 17 residues. In DNA, the CDR3 is TGTGCCAGCAGCTTAGAGTTAGGGTCGGGATCTTACTATGGCTACACCTTC. The encoded protein is CASSLELGSGSYYGYTF.

The rearrangement joins TRBV11-3 to TRBJ1-3; D unclear. V dropped 1 base and J dropped 2 bases, with 6 bases sitting between them. The CDR3 length is 14 residues. Germline V gives CDR1 SGHNT, CDR2 YENEEA. CDR3 DNA: TGTGCCAGCAGCTTAGGATCGGCTGGAAACACCATATATTTT. The encoded protein is CASSLGSAGNTIYF.

The chain has TRBV5-6 and TRBJ1-4; D perhaps matches TRBD1 (6 bases). The germline V and J ends were trimmed by 4 bases and 2 bases, with 21 bases remaining between them. The CDR3 loop spans 18 amino acids. Germline V gives CDR1 SGHDT, CDR2 YYEEEE. The chain's CDR3 is CASSPSTGGLGTNEKLFF. The CDR3 DNA reads as TGTGCCAGCAGCCCATCTACCGGGGGGCTAGGGACTAATGAAAAACTGTTTTTT.